This TCR beta chain was documented in a study of blood T cell repertoires in COVID-19. Clones were sequenced by immunoSEQ multiplex PCR, and TCRdb holds only the in-frame ones, with some missing. The sample includes about 190,000 clones, about 85% seen only once; the top ten take almost 5%. Germline V CDR1 and CDR2: KGHSH, LQKENI. The junction had 5 bases not matched to a gene; V was cut back by 3 bases and J by 0 bases. The CDR3 is 15 residues long. The clonotype comes from a woman older than 75 with acute or convalescent COVID-19. The sample consisted of peripheral blood. V gene TRBV18 combines with J gene TRBJ2-7; TRBD2 matches 7 bases. In nucleotides, the CDR3 is TGTGCCAGCTCACCGACTGCGGGAGCCTCCTACGAGCAGTACTTC. It yields the protein CASSPTAGASYEQYF.